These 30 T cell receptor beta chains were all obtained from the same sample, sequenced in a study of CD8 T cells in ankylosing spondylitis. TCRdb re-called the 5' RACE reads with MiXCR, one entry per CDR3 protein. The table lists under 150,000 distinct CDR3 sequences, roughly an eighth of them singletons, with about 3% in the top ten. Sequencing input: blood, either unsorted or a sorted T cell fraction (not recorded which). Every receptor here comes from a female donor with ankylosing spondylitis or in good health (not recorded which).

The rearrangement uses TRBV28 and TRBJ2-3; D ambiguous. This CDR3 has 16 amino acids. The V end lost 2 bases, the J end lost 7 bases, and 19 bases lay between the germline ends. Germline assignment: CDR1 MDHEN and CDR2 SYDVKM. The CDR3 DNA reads TGTGCCAGCAGTTTACTCTCGAATACCCTCCTGCATACGCAGTATTTT. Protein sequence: CASSLLSNTLLHTQYF.

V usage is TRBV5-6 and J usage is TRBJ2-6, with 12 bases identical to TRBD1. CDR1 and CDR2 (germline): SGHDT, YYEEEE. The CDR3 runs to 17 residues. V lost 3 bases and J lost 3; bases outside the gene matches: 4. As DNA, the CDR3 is TGTGCCAGCAGCTGGGACAGGGGGCGCTTTGGGGCCAACGTCCTGACTTTC. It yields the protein CASSWDRGRFGANVLTF.

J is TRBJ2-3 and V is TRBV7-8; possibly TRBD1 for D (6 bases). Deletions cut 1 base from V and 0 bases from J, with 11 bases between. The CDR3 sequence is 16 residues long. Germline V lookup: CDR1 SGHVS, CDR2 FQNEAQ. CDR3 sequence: CASSLGDRSSTDTQYF. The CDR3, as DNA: TGTGCCAGCAGCTTAGGAGACAGGTCAAGCACAGATACGCAGTATTTT. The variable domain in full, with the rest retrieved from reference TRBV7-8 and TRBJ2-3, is GAGVSQSPRYKVAKRGQDVALRCDPISGHVSLFWYQQALGQGPEFLTYFQNEAQLDKSGLPSDRFFAERPEGSVSTLKIQRTQQEDSAVYLCASSLGDRSSTDTQYFGPGTRLTVL.

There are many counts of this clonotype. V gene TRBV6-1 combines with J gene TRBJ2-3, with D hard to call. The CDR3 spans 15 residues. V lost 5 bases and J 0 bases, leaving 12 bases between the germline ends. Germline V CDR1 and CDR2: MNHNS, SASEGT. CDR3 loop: CASSPGGYSTDTQYF. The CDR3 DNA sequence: TGTGCCAGCAGTCCTGGTGGCTATAGCACAGATACGCAGTATTTT.

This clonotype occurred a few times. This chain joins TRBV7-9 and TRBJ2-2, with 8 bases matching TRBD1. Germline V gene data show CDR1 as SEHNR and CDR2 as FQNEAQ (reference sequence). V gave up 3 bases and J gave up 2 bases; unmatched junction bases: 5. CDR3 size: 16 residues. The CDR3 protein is CASSFAGGINTGELFF. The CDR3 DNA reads TGTGCCAGCAGCTTTGCAGGGGGCATTAACACCGGGGAGCTGTTTTTT.

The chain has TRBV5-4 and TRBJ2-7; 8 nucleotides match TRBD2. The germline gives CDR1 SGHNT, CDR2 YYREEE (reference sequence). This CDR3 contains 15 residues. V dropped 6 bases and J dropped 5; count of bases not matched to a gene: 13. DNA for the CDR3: TGTGCCAGCATGGGGGATCCGGGAGGGAGCGACGAGCAGTACTTC. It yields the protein CASMGDPGGSDEQYF. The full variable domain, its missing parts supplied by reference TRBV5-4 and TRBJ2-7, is ETGVTQSPTHLIKTRGQQVTLRCSSQSGHNTVSWYQQALGQGPQFIFQYYREEENGRGNFPPRFSGLQFPNYSSELNVNALELDDSALYLCASMGDPGGSDEQYFGPGTRLTVT.

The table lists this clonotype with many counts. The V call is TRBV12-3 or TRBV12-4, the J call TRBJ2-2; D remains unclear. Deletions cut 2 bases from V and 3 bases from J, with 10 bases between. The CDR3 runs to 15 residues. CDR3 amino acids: CASSLYGQYTGELFF. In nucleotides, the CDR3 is TGTGCCAGCAGTTTATATGGGCAGTACACCGGGGAGCTGTTTTTT.

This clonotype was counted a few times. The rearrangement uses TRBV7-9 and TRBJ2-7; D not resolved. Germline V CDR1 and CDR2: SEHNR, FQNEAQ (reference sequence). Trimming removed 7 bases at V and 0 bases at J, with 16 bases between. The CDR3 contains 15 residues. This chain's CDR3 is CASTADNFRSYEQYF. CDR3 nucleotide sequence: TGTGCCAGCACTGCCGACAACTTCCGCTCCTACGAGCAGTACTTC.

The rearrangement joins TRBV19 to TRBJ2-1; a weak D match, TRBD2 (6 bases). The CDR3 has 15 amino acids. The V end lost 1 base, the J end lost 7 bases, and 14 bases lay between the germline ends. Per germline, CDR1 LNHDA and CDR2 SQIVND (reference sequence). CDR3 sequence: CASSIAAGSGNEQFF. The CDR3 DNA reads TGTGCCAGTAGTATAGCTGCGGGAAGTGGGAATGAGCAGTTCTTC.

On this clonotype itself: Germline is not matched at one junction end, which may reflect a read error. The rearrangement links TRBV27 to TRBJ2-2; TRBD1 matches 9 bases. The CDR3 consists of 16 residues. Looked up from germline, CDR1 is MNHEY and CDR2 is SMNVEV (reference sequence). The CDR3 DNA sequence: TGTGCCTGCAGTCCCCGGGGACAGGGCAACACCGGGGAGCTGTTTTTT. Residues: CACSPRGQGNTGELFF.

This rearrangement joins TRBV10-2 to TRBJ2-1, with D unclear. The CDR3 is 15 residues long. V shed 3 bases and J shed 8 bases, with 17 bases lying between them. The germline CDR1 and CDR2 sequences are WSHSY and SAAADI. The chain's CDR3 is CASSDGLTYKDEQFF. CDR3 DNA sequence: TGCGCCAGCAGTGATGGGCTGACATATAAGGATGAGCAGTTCTTC.

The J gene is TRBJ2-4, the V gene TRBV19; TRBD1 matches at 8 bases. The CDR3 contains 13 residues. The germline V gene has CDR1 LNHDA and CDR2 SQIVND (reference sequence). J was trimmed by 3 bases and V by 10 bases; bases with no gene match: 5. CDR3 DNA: TGTGCCACCTCGGACAGGGACAAAAACATTCAGTACTTC. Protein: CATSDRDKNIQYF. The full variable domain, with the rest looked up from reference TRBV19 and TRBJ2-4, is DGGITQSPKYLFRKEGQNVTLSCEQNLNHDAMYWYRQDPGQGLRLIYYSQIVNDFQKGDIAEGYSVSREKKESFPLTVTSAQKNPTAFYLCATSDRDKNIQYFGAGTRLSVL.

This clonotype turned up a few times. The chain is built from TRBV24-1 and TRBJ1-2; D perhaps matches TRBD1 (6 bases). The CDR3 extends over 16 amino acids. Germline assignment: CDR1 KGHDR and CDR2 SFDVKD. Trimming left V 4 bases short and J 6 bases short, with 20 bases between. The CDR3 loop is CATSDPSLGAPDGYTF. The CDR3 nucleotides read TGTGCCACCAGTGACCCGAGTTTGGGGGCGCCGGATGGCTACACCTTC.

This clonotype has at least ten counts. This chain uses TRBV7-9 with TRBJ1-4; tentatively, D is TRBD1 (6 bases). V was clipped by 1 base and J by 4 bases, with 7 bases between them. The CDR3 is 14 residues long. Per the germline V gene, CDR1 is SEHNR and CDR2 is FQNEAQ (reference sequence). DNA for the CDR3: TGTGCCAGCAGCTTAGGACAGGTTAATGAAAAACTGTTTTTT. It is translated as CASSLGQVNEKLFF. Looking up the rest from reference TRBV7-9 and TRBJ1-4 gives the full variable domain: DTGVSQNPRHKITKRGQNVTFRCDPISEHNRLYWYRQTLGQGPEFLTYFQNEAQLEKSRLLSDRFSAERPKGSFSTLEIQRTEQGDSAMYLCASSLGQVNEKLFFGSGTQLSVL.

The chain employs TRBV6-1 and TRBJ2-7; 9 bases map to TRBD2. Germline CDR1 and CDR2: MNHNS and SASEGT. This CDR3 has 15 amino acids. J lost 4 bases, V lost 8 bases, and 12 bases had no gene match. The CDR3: CASYSPASGAYEQYF. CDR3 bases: TGTGCCAGCTATTCCCCGGCTAGCGGGGCTTACGAGCAGTACTTC.

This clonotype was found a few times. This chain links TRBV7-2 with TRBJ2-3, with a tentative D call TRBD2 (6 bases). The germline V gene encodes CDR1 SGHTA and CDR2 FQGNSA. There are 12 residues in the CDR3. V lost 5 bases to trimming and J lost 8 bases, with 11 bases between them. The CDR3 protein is CASSMRAGTQYF. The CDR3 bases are TGTGCCAGCAGCATGAGAGCGGGTACGCAGTATTTT. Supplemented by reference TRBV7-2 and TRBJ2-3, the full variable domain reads GAGVSQSPSNKVTEKGKDVELRCDPISGHTALYWYRQSLGQGLEFLIYFQGNSAPDKSGLPSDRFSAERTGGSVSTLTIQRTQQEDSAVYLCASSMRAGTQYFGPGTRLTVL.

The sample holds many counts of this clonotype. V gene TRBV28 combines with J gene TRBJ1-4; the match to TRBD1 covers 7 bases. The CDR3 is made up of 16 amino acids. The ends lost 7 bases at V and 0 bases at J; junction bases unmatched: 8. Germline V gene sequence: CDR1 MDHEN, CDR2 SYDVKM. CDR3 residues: CASNDRAVATNEKLFF. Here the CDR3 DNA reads TGTGCCAGCAATGACAGGGCGGTCGCAACTAATGAAAAACTGTTTTTT.

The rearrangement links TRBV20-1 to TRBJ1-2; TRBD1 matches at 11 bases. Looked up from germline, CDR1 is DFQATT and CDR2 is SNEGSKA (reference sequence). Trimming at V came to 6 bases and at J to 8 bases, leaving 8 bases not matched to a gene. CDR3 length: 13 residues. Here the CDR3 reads CSATGQGAWGYTF. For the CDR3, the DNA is TGCAGTGCGACCGGACAGGGGGCATGGGGCTACACCTTC.

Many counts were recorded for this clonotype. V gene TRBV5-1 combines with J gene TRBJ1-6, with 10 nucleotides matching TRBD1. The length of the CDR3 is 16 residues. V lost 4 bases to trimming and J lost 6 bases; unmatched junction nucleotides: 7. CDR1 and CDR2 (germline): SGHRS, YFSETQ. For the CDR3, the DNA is TGCGCCAGCAGCCAGAGGACAGGGGGAAGTAATTCACCCCTCCACTTT. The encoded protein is CASSQRTGGSNSPLHF.

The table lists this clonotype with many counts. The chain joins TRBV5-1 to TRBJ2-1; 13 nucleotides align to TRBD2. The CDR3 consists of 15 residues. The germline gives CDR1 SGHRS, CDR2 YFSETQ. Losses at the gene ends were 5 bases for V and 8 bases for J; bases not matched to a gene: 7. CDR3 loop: CASRIGTSGIDEQFF. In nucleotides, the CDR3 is TGCGCCAGCAGAATCGGGACTAGCGGGATCGATGAGCAGTTCTTC.

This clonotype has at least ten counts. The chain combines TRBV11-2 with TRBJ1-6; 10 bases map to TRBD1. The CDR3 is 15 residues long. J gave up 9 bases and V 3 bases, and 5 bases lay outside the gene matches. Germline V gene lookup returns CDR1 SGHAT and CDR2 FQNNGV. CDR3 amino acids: CASSLGDRGISPLHF. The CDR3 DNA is TGTGCCAGCAGCTTGGGGGACAGGGGAATTTCACCCCTCCACTTT. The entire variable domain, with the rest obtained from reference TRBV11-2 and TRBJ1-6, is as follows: EAGVAQSPRYKIIEKRQSVAFWCNPISGHATLYWYQQILGQGPKLLIQFQNNGVVDDSQLPKDRFSAERLKGVDSTLKIQPAKLEDSAVYLCASSLGDRGISPLHFGNGTRLTVT.

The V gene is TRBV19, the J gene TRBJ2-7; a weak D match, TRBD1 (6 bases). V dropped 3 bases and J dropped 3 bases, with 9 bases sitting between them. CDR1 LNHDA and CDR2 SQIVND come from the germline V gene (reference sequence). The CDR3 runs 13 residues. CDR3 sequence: CASSIGQHYEQYF. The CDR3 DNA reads TGTGCCAGTAGTATCGGACAGCACTACGAGCAGTACTTC.

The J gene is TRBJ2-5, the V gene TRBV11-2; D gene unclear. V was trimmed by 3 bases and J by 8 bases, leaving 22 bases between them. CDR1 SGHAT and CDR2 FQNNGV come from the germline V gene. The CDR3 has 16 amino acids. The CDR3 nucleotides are TGTGCCAGCAGCTTTCGCCTTCAGGACCAATTCCAAACCCAGTACTTC. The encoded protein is CASSFRLQDQFQTQYF.

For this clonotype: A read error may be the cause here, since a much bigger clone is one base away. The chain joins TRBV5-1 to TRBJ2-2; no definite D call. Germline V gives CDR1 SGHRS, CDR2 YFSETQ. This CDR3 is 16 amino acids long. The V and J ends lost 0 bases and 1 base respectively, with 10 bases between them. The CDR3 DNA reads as TGCGCCAGCAGCTTGGGGGCAGCACAGAACACCGGGGAGCTGTTTTTT. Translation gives CASSLGAAQNTGELFF. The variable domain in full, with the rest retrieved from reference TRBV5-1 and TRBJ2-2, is KAGVTQTPRYLIKTRGQQVTLSCSPISGHRSVSWYQQTPGQGLQFLFEYFSETQRNKGNFPGRFSGRQFSNSRSEMNVSTLELGDSALYLCASSLGAAQNTGELFFGEGSRLTVL.

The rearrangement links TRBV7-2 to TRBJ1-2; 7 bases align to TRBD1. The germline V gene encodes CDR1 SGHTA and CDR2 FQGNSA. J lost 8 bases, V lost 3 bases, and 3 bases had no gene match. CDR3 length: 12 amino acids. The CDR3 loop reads CASSFDREGYTF. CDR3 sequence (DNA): TGTGCCAGCAGCTTCGACAGGGAGGGCTACACCTTC.

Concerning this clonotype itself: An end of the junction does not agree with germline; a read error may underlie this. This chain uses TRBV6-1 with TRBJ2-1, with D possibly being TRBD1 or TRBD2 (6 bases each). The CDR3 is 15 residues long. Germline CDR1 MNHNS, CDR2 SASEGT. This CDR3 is CASSEGGAGYTEQFF. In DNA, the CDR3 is TGTGCCAGCAGTGAAGGGGGGGCCGGCTACACTGAGCAGTTCTTC.

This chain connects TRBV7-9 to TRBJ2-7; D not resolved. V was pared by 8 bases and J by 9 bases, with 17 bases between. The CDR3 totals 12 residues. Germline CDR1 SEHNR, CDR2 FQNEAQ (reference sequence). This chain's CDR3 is CASASSEPRQYF. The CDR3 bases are TGTGCCAGCGCCTCCTCCGAACCTCGGCAGTACTTC.

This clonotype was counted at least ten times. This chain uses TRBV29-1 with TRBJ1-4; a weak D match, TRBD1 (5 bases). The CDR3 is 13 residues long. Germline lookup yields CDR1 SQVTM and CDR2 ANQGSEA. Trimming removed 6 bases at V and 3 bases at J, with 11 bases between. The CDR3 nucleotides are TGCAGCGTCGGGGGAGGCCCTAATGAAAAACTGTTTTTT. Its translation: CSVGGGPNEKLFF. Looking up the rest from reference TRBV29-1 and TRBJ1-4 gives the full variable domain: SAVISQKPSRDICQRGTSLTIQCQVDSQVTMMFWYRQQPGQSLTLIATANQGSEATYESGFVIDKFPISRPNLTFSTLTVSNMSPEDSSIYLCSVGGGPNEKLFFGSGTQLSVL.

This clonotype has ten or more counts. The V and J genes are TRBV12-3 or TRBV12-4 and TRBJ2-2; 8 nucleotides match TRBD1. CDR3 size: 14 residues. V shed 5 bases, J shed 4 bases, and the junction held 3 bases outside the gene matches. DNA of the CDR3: TGTGCCAGCAGTCGGACAGGGTTCACCGGGGAGCTGTTTTTT. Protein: CASSRTGFTGELFF.

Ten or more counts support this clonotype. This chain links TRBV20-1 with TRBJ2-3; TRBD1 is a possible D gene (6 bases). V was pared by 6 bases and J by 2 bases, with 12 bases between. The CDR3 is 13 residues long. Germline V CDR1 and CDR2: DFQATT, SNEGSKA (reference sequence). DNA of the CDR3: TGCAGTGCCTATACAGGGCTCACAGATACGCAGTATTTT. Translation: CSAYTGLTDTQYF.